Listed below are T cell receptor beta chains from one sample, sequenced in a study of cytomegalovirus exposure and HLA in healthy donors. The data were produced by immunoSEQ multiplex PCR, yet TCRdb's version contains in-frame clones alone and is incomplete. There are about 140,000 clones in the sample; over 70% occur only once, and less than 3.5% lies in the top ten. Sequencing used PBMCs. These receptors originate from a male donor in good health and CMV-seronegative. Both conserved end residues are part of each CDR3. A D gene is named only where the DNA matches it firmly. The size field is filled for only some rows; it gives once, few, many or a size class.

d_call: NA; j_call: TRBJ1-5; clone_size: once; v_call: TRBV9; cdr3_length: 14; cdr3_aa: CASSSHSLGQPQHF; cdr3_nt: TGTGCCAGCAGCTCACACTCCCTGGGCCAGCCCCAGCATTTT
d_call: NA; j_call: TRBJ1-2; clone_size: NA; v_call: TRBV4-3; cdr3_length: 15; cdr3_aa: CASSQAGQFNYGYTF; cdr3_nt: TGCGCCAGCAGCCAAGCTGGACAGTTCAACTATGGCTACACCTTC
d_call: TRBD1; j_call: TRBJ1-1; clone_size: once; v_call: TRBV7-9; cdr3_length: 14; cdr3_aa: CASSLWTGRTEAFF; cdr3_nt: TGTGCCAGCAGCTTATGGACAGGGAGGACTGAAGCTTTCTTT
d_call: NA; j_call: TRBJ2-3; clone_size: NA; v_call: TRBV9; cdr3_length: 13; cdr3_aa: CASSPAAEDTQYF; cdr3_nt: TGTGCCAGCAGCCCCGCCGCGGAAGATACGCAGTATTTT
d_call: NA; j_call: TRBJ2-3; clone_size: NA; v_call: TRBV29-1; cdr3_length: 10; cdr3_aa: CSVGTDTQYF; cdr3_nt: TGCAGCGTCGGCACAGATACGCAGTATTTT
d_call: NA; j_call: TRBJ2-4; clone_size: NA; v_call: TRBV6-4; cdr3_length: 13; cdr3_aa: CASSEQGGDIQYF; cdr3_nt: TGTGCCAGCAGTGAACAGGGGGGGGACATTCAGTACTTC
d_call: TRBD1; j_call: TRBJ1-1; clone_size: NA; v_call: TRBV6-6; cdr3_length: 15; cdr3_aa: CASSYSEGGGTEAFF; cdr3_nt: TGTGCCAGCAGTTACTCGGAAGGGGGCGGGACTGAAGCTTTCTTT
d_call: NA; j_call: TRBJ1-2; clone_size: NA; v_call: TRBV5-6; cdr3_length: 16; cdr3_aa: CASSFHFNSETYGYPF; cdr3_nt: TGTGCCAGCAGCTTTCACTTCAATTCGGAGACTTATGGCTACCCCTTC
d_call: NA; j_call: TRBJ2-3; clone_size: NA; v_call: TRBV5-1; cdr3_length: 16; cdr3_aa: CACSLYPGTSTDTQYF; cdr3_nt: TGCGCCTGCAGCTTATATCCGGGAACAAGCACAGATACGCAGTATTTT
d_call: TRBD1; j_call: TRBJ1-1; clone_size: NA; v_call: TRBV29-1; cdr3_length: 14; cdr3_aa: CSVGGTDYYTEAFF; cdr3_nt: TGCAGCGTTGGGGGGACAGATTATTACACTGAAGCTTTCTTT
d_call: TRBD1; j_call: TRBJ1-1; clone_size: once; v_call: TRBV15; cdr3_length: 17; cdr3_aa: CATSRRLTGRFNTEAFF; cdr3_nt: TGTGCCACCAGCAGACGCTTGACAGGGCGTTTTAACACTGAAGCTTTCTTT
d_call: NA; j_call: TRBJ2-5; clone_size: once; v_call: TRBV13; cdr3_length: 13; cdr3_aa: CASSLGSQETQYF; cdr3_nt: TGTGCCAGCAGCTTAGGCAGCCAAGAGACCCAGTACTTC
d_call: NA; j_call: TRBJ2-2; clone_size: few; v_call: TRBV30; cdr3_length: 15; cdr3_aa: CAWSYGQKNTGELFF; cdr3_nt: TGTGCCTGGAGTTACGGACAGAAAAACACCGGGGAGCTGTTTTTT
d_call: NA; j_call: TRBJ1-2; clone_size: few; v_call: TRBV6-5; cdr3_length: 15; cdr3_aa: CASRWGGAHHYGYTF; cdr3_nt: TGTGCCAGCAGGTGGGGCGGCGCCCACCACTATGGCTACACCTTC
d_call: TRBD2; j_call: TRBJ2-7; clone_size: few; v_call: TRBV25-1; cdr3_length: 13; cdr3_aa: CASSFGREHEQYF; cdr3_nt: TGTGCCAGCAGTTTTGGGCGGGAGCACGAGCAGTACTTC
d_call: NA; j_call: TRBJ1-4; clone_size: NA; v_call: TRBV30; cdr3_length: 16; cdr3_aa: CAWSVHRVGSNEKLFF; cdr3_nt: TGTGCCTGGAGTGTCCACAGGGTAGGGTCAAATGAAAAACTGTTTTTT
d_call: NA; j_call: TRBJ1-1; clone_size: NA; v_call: TRBV10-3; cdr3_length: 15; cdr3_aa: CAISGGPPGNTEAFF; cdr3_nt: TGTGCCATCAGCGGAGGCCCTCCGGGGAACACTGAAGCTTTCTTT
d_call: TRBD1; j_call: TRBJ1-4; clone_size: NA; v_call: TRBV9; cdr3_length: 12; cdr3_aa: CASSRTGGKLFF; cdr3_nt: TGTGCCAGCAGTAGGACAGGGGGAAAACTGTTTTTT
d_call: NA; j_call: TRBJ2-5; clone_size: NA; v_call: TRBV7-6; cdr3_length: 13; cdr3_aa: CASSLRGQETQYF; cdr3_nt: TGTGCCAGCAGCTTACGGGGTCAAGAGACCCAGTACTTC
d_call: NA; j_call: TRBJ1-2; clone_size: NA; v_call: TRBV30; cdr3_length: 13; cdr3_aa: CACPTGSNYGYTF; cdr3_nt: TGTGCCTGCCCGACAGGCTCTAACTATGGCTACACCTTC
d_call: NA; j_call: TRBJ2-7; clone_size: few; v_call: TRBV29-1; cdr3_length: 11; cdr3_aa: CSVVRSGEQYF; cdr3_nt: TGCAGCGTTGTGCGATCCGGCGAGCAGTACTTC
d_call: NA; j_call: TRBJ2-1; clone_size: NA; v_call: TRBV6-6; cdr3_length: 13; cdr3_aa: CASGVSSYNEQFF; cdr3_nt: TGTGCCAGCGGAGTTAGCTCCTACAATGAGCAGTTCTTC
d_call: NA; j_call: TRBJ2-5; clone_size: NA; v_call: TRBV7-4; cdr3_length: 14; cdr3_aa: CASSLFQGEETQYF; cdr3_nt: TGTGCCAGCAGCTTATTTCAGGGCGAAGAGACCCAGTACTTC
d_call: TRBD2; j_call: TRBJ2-1; clone_size: few; v_call: TRBV30; cdr3_length: 14; cdr3_aa: CAPEAGPNYNEQFF; cdr3_nt: TGTGCCCCAGAAGCGGGGCCGAACTACAATGAGCAGTTCTTC
d_call: NA; j_call: TRBJ2-7; clone_size: NA; v_call: TRBV6-1; cdr3_length: 15; cdr3_aa: CASSDSWTANYEQYF; cdr3_nt: TGTGCCAGCAGTGATAGTTGGACAGCGAACTACGAGCAGTACTTC
d_call: NA; j_call: TRBJ2-3; clone_size: few; v_call: TRBV6-5; cdr3_length: 12; cdr3_aa: CASSRTADTQYF; cdr3_nt: TGTGCCAGCAGCCGTACTGCAGATACGCAGTATTTT
d_call: NA; j_call: TRBJ1-1; clone_size: NA; v_call: TRBV6-1; cdr3_length: 14; cdr3_aa: CASSEAPDSGGAFF; cdr3_nt: TGTGCCAGCAGTGAAGCGCCGGATTCAGGTGGGGCTTTCTTT
d_call: TRBD1; j_call: TRBJ1-2; clone_size: NA; v_call: TRBV19; cdr3_length: 12; cdr3_aa: CASSSGQGVINF; cdr3_nt: TGTGCCAGTAGTTCTGGACAGGGGGTAATTAACTTC
d_call: NA; j_call: TRBJ1-1; clone_size: NA; v_call: TRBV11-2; cdr3_length: 17; cdr3_aa: CASSLDTFSQEPTEAFF; cdr3_nt: TGTGCCAGCAGCTTAGATACGTTTTCCCAAGAGCCCACTGAAGCTTTCTTT
d_call: TRBD1; j_call: TRBJ1-1; clone_size: NA; v_call: TRBV19; cdr3_length: 14; cdr3_aa: CASSITGQVPEAFF; cdr3_nt: TGTGCCAGTAGTATTACAGGACAGGTCCCTGAAGCTTTCTTT
d_call: NA; j_call: TRBJ1-4; clone_size: few; v_call: TRBV5-1; cdr3_length: 15; cdr3_aa: CASSLSRGFNEKLFF; cdr3_nt: TGCGCCAGCAGCTTGAGCAGGGGCTTTAATGAAAAACTGTTTTTT
d_call: NA; j_call: TRBJ1-1; clone_size: few; v_call: TRBV18; cdr3_length: 14; cdr3_aa: CASSPEQEQGEAFF; cdr3_nt: TGTGCCAGCTCACCAGAGCAGGAACAGGGCGAAGCTTTCTTT
d_call: NA; j_call: TRBJ1-1; clone_size: NA; v_call: TRBV7-3; cdr3_length: 14; cdr3_aa: CASSSDSMNTEAFF; cdr3_nt: TGTGCCAGCAGCTCGGACAGTATGAACACTGAAGCTTTCTTT
d_call: NA; j_call: TRBJ1-2; clone_size: NA; v_call: TRBV19; cdr3_length: 15; cdr3_aa: CASSIVAEINYGYTF; cdr3_nt: TGTGCCAGTAGTATAGTGGCTGAAATTAACTATGGCTACACCTTC
d_call: NA; j_call: TRBJ1-2; clone_size: NA; v_call: TRBV5-1; cdr3_length: 14; cdr3_aa: CASSLGQGTNGYTF; cdr3_nt: TGCGCCAGCAGCTTGGGTCAGGGGACGAATGGCTACACCTTC
d_call: TRBD1; j_call: TRBJ2-7; clone_size: few; v_call: TRBV27; cdr3_length: 16; cdr3_aa: CASSLSRQGPYYEQYF; cdr3_nt: TGTGCCAGCAGTTTATCCAGACAGGGGCCTTACTACGAGCAGTACTTC
d_call: TRBD1; j_call: TRBJ1-2; clone_size: few; v_call: TRBV2; cdr3_length: 12; cdr3_aa: CASKGGADGYTF; cdr3_nt: TGTGCCAGCAAAGGGGGCGCGGATGGCTACACCTTC
d_call: NA; j_call: TRBJ1-5; clone_size: NA; v_call: TRBV6-5; cdr3_length: 13; cdr3_aa: CASRSQGGQPQHF; cdr3_nt: TGTGCCAGCAGATCTCAGGGTGGTCAGCCCCAGCATTTT
d_call: NA; j_call: TRBJ1-5; clone_size: NA; v_call: TRBV4-1; cdr3_length: 13; cdr3_aa: CASRGQGSQPQHF; cdr3_nt: TGCGCCAGCAGAGGGCAGGGCAGTCAGCCCCAGCATTTT
d_call: NA; j_call: TRBJ2-7; clone_size: few; v_call: TRBV5-1; cdr3_length: 15; cdr3_aa: CASSLDGGRSYEQYF; cdr3_nt: TGCGCCAGCAGCTTGGACGGGGGTAGGTCCTACGAGCAGTACTTC
d_call: NA; j_call: TRBJ1-2; clone_size: NA; v_call: TRBV20-1; cdr3_length: 11; cdr3_aa: CSARTGYGYTF; cdr3_nt: TGCAGTGCTAGAACGGGGTATGGCTACACCTTC
d_call: TRBD1; j_call: TRBJ2-7; clone_size: NA; v_call: TRBV7-9; cdr3_length: 14; cdr3_aa: CASSYRGPIYEQYF; cdr3_nt: TGTGCCAGCAGCTACAGGGGTCCTATCTACGAGCAGTACTTC
d_call: NA; j_call: TRBJ1-2; clone_size: once; v_call: TRBV7-2; cdr3_length: 13; cdr3_aa: CASSLNAGLGYTF; cdr3_nt: TGTGCCAGCAGCTTAAATGCAGGTCTCGGCTACACCTTC
d_call: TRBD2; j_call: TRBJ2-1; clone_size: many; v_call: TRBV4-3; cdr3_length: 14; cdr3_aa: CASGRTSGHNEQFF; cdr3_nt: TGCGCCAGCGGGAGGACTAGCGGTCACAATGAGCAGTTCTTC
d_call: NA; j_call: TRBJ2-7; clone_size: few; v_call: TRBV28; cdr3_length: 14; cdr3_aa: CASSFSGSIYEQYF; cdr3_nt: TGTGCCAGCAGTTTTTCTGGCAGTATCTACGAGCAGTACTTC
d_call: TRBD2; j_call: TRBJ2-1; clone_size: NA; v_call: TRBV19; cdr3_length: 16; cdr3_aa: CASSPLAGGLYNEQFF; cdr3_nt: TGTGCCAGTAGTCCTCTAGCGGGGGGGCTCTACAATGAGCAGTTCTTC